This TCR beta chain is drawn from a study of CD8+ T cells in alopecia areata (dated by TCRdb to the late 2010s). Regarding the study in general: Treated patients were enrolled in an open-label pilot trial of oral tofacitinib, 5 to 10 mg twice daily, for moderate-to-severe alopecia areata. Patients received tofacitinib for 6 to 18 months and were then followed off drug for 6 months to check for delayed response and recurrence. The SALT score, which quantifies the percentage of affected scalp surface area, was used to measure disease severity in treated patients. The study used high-throughput TCRbeta sequencing to examine T cell clonal expansion in alopecia areata, in both the C3H/HeJ mouse model and human patients. Human TCRbeta sequencing covered scalp tissue and sorted CD4+ and CD8+ peripheral blood T cells from patchy and totalis/universalis alopecia areata patients and healthy controls. Tofacitinib-treated patients had biopsies at baseline and at 4 and 24 weeks of treatment, with a later scalp biopsy in several patients. Clonality in the scalp was compared among normal scalp (n=4), patchy alopecia areata scalp (n=8), and alopecia totalis/universalis scalp (n=8). RNA was obtained with the PAXgene miRNA kit for fixed scalp, the miRNeasy kit for PBMCs, and the RNeasy kit for mouse skin. immunoSEQ multiplex PCR using 35 Vbeta forward primers and 13 Jbeta reverse primers was used to amplify TCRbeta CDR3 regions. Summary of the overall study and its limitations: Because the treated cohort was small and had just a single nonresponder, larger studies are needed to establish links between baseline CD8+ expansion and response. Unlike mouse skin, where gammadelta T cells dominate, normal human skin contains resident alphabeta T cells that get sequenced too, which complicates analysis of the scalp TCR repertoire. Higher clonality and more expanded CD8+ clones were observed in lesional scalp than in normal scalp, particularly in alopecia totalis/universalis, a finding suggestive of antigenic drive. Compared with mice, TCR sequences shared between patients were less clear, possibly partly because of HLA diversity across the patient population. Many expanded lesional clones persisted in scalp and blood during tofacitinib treatment, which may partly explain relapse after stopping treatment. Tofacitinib significantly lowered scalp clonality and the number of expanded CD8+ clones among the top 100 scalp clones.

Preparation of the library involved the immunoSEQ multiplex PCR assay. For TCR sequencing, RNA was extracted from every sample and reverse transcribed into cDNA to serve as template. SuperScript III was used for first-strand cDNA synthesis, primed with a 2:1 mix of oligo-dT and random hexamers. Amplification bias was assessed with a synthetic immune receptor repertoire, and residual bias was removed computationally. The paper's data handling went like this. After raw reads were preprocessed to remove errors, the CDR3 was defined following IMGT conventions as running from the conserved cysteine to phenylalanine. To get clonality, Shannon entropy was normalized by log2 of the number of productive unique TCRs and the result was subtracted from 1. Whether each scalp clone was CD4 or CD8 was inferred by checking scalp TCRbeta sequences against the CD4 and CD8 repertoires from sorted blood. The immuneACCESS repertoire file appears here via TCRdb, limited to in-frame rearrangements. These files lack a portion of the clones; in checked studies, under half of the deficit traces to unresolved V genes, and the cause of the others is not known. V, J and clone size derive from that table, while D and trimming were established from the DNA sequence. The sample profile shows 95,000 to 120,000 clones; less than 70% of them were found once. The ten biggest clones cover approximately 3.6% of the sample.

In light of the paper, this sample's time point label describes: roughly 26 weeks on oral tofacitinib. What the treatment or condition label conveys for this sample: oral pan-JAK inhibitor, 5-10 mg twice daily. From alopecia areata patients, peripheral blood was collected along with lesional scalp punch biopsies. PBMCs were isolated by density centrifugation and stained for CD3, CD4 and CD8, and CD4+ and CD8+ T cells were sorted on a FACSAria. For this chain, trimming is 1 base at the V end and 4 bases at the J end, and the number of junction bases without a gene match is 4. For CDR1 and CDR2, the germline V gene (reference sequence) lists GTSNPN and SVGIG. There are 14 amino acids in the CDR3, from cysteine to phenylalanine inclusive. The retained sequence is limited to the CDR3, 42 bases, with the frame set at the first base. For this clone: Its antigen remains undetermined. No clone much larger than this one lies a single base away; base qualities are absent.

Recombination connected TRBV30 to TRBJ1-5, with 7 middle bases fitting TRBD1. Sample: CD4+ T cells sorted from blood, taken at week 24, from a patient treated with tofacitinib. This clonotype was sampled from a human donor with alopecia areata. The DNA reads as follows: TGTGCCTGGAGTGCTGGGACAGCGAATCAGCCCCAGCATTTT. Its translation reads: CAWSAGTANQPQHF.